What follows are 27 T cell receptor beta chains derived from one specimen sequenced in a study of shared clonotypes between healthy human individuals. Profiling relied on immunoSEQ multiplex PCR, and the TCRdb table lists in-frame clones only, not all of them. The sample shows 2 million to 2.5 million clones, 95% of them seen only once. Sequenced: naive CD4+ T cells sorted from blood. The sample's subset: CD45RA+ positively selected. Receptor source: a man between 18 and 35 years old in good health.

The chain has TRBV18 and TRBJ1-6, with D unclear. This CDR3 is 16 amino acids long. V was pared by 3 bases and J by 5 bases, with 14 bases between. Germline assignment: CDR1 KGHSH and CDR2 LQKENI. The CDR3 reads CASSPSRGGDNSPLHF. CDR3 bases: TGTGCCAGCTCACCCTCCCGGGGAGGAGATAATTCACCCCTCCACTTT.

Worth noting for this clone: Other DNA sequences of this sample code for an identical CDR3. The V call is TRBV7-9, the J call TRBJ2-7; 9 bases are shared with TRBD1. This CDR3 has 15 residues. J gave up 0 bases and V 3 bases, and 3 bases lay outside the gene matches. Per the germline V gene, CDR1 is SEHNR and CDR2 is FQNEAQ (reference sequence). The CDR3 is CASSLTGGDSYEQYF. CDR3 nucleotides: TGTGCCAGCAGCTTGACAGGGGGAGACTCCTACGAGCAGTACTTC.

This chain uses TRBV5-4 with TRBJ2-2; 8 positions match TRBD1. Germline V gene sequence: CDR1 SGHNT, CDR2 YYREEE (reference sequence). Germline trimming cut 4 bases from V and 4 bases from J; bases unmatched to any gene: 6. The CDR3 has 15 residues. The CDR3 spells CASSPGGSSTGELFF. CDR3 sequence (DNA): TGTGCCAGCAGCCCAGGGGGCTCGAGCACCGGGGAGCTGTTTTTT. The full variable domain, its missing parts supplied by reference TRBV5-4 and TRBJ2-2, is ETGVTQSPTHLIKTRGQQVTLRCSSQSGHNTVSWYQQALGQGPQFIFQYYREEENGRGNFPPRFSGLQFPNYSSELNVNALELDDSALYLCASSPGGSSTGELFFGEGSRLTVL.

The table lists this clone with a count of one. The chain links TRBV18 to TRBJ1-5, with D perhaps TRBD1 (6 bases). Trimming took 1 base from V and 5 from J, leaving 18 bases between them. The V gene's germline CDR1 is KGHSH and CDR2 LQKENI. The CDR3 spans 17 residues. CDR3 coding DNA: TGTGCCAGCTCACCACAAAGGCCGGGGGCAGGAGATCAGCCCCAGCATTTT. Protein: CASSPQRPGAGDQPQHF. The whole variable domain, remainder taken from reference TRBV18 and TRBJ1-5, is NAGVMQNPRHLVRRRGQEARLRCSPMKGHSHVYWYRQLPEEGLKFMVYLQKENIIDESGMPKERFSAEFPKEGPSILRIQQVVRGDSAAYFCASSPQRPGAGDQPQHFGDGTRLSIL.

This chain connects TRBV19 to TRBJ1-5, with 8 nucleotides matching TRBD1. The CDR3 extends over 16 amino acids. With 5 bases clipped from V and 4 bases from J, the junction kept 10 bases outside the gene matches. Germline lookup yields CDR1 LNHDA and CDR2 SQIVND (reference sequence). The CDR3 DNA sequence: TGTGCCAGTAGTTCAACGACAGGGGTGTGGAATCAGCCCCAGCATTTT. It yields the protein CASSSTTGVWNQPQHF.

The V call is TRBV30, the J call TRBJ2-1; D call uncertain. The CDR3 extends over 12 amino acids. Trimming took off 3 bases at V and 2 bases at J, with 5 bases between the two ends. Per the germline V gene, CDR1 is GTSNPN and CDR2 is SVGIG (reference sequence). The DNA for the CDR3 is TGTGCCTGGAGCGTGACCTACAATGAGCAGTTCTTC. It specifies CAWSVTYNEQFF.

This clone appeared many times. The same CDR3 can be traced to other DNA sequences in this sample. V is TRBV29-1 and J is TRBJ2-5; D gene uncertain. V dropped 4 bases and J dropped 4 bases, with 10 bases sitting between them. CDR3 length: 12 residues. In germline, CDR1 is SQVTM, CDR2 ANQGSEA. Written as DNA, the CDR3 is TGCAGCGTTGTAACTGTCGGAGAGACCCAGTACTTC. It is translated as CSVVTVGETQYF.

This chain uses TRBV10-2 with TRBJ2-2; D possibly matches TRBD1 or TRBD2 (6 bases each). The CDR3 spans 14 residues. CDR1 and CDR2 (germline): WSHSY, SAAADI. The germline V and J ends were trimmed by 8 bases and 1 base, with 11 bases remaining between them. The CDR3 DNA is TGCGCCAGCGACAAGGGGGGGAACACCGGGGAGCTGTTTTTT. It encodes CASDKGGNTGELFF.

The chain links TRBV7-8 to TRBJ1-5; 7 bases map to TRBD1. The J segment lost 0 bases and the V segment lost 1 base, leaving 12 bases of the junction unmatched. The CDR3 length is 19 residues. Germline lookup yields CDR1 SGHVS and CDR2 FQNEAQ. CDR3 loop: CASSLGGWTGSYSNQPQHF. The CDR3, as DNA: TGTGCCAGCAGCTTAGGTGGTTGGACAGGCTCCTATAGCAATCAGCCCCAGCATTTT.

The V and J genes are TRBV18 and TRBJ2-7; TRBD2 agrees at 9 bases. The CDR3 is 17 amino acids. The germline gives CDR1 KGHSH, CDR2 LQKENI. With V trimmed by 0 bases and J by 2 bases, 8 bases remained unmatched. The CDR3: CASSPPHSGGRTYEQYF. The CDR3 nucleotides are TGTGCCAGCTCACCACCCCACAGCGGGGGGCGTACCTACGAGCAGTACTTC. Combining the CDR3 with reference TRBV18 and TRBJ2-7 gives the whole variable domain NAGVMQNPRHLVRRRGQEARLRCSPMKGHSHVYWYRQLPEEGLKFMVYLQKENIIDESGMPKERFSAEFPKEGPSILRIQQVVRGDSAAYFCASSPPHSGGRTYEQYFGPGTRLTVT.

V gene TRBV4-1 combines with J gene TRBJ2-1; maybe TRBD2 (5 bases). Germline V gives CDR1 MGHRA, CDR2 YSYEKL. The CDR3 spans 15 residues. V lost 5 bases and J lost 0, with 11 bases in between. CDR3 coding DNA: TGCGCCAGCAGCGGCGCGGCGGGCTCCTACAATGAGCAGTTCTTC. Its protein is CASSGAAGSYNEQFF.

The rearrangement links TRBV10-1 to TRBJ1-1; 9 bases match TRBD1. CDR1 and CDR2 from the germline V gene are WNHNN and SYGVQD (reference sequence). This CDR3 has 12 amino acids. The junction had 7 bases not matched to a gene; V was cut back by 6 bases and J by 11 bases. The CDR3 is CASSFGTGTAFF. The CDR3 bases are TGCGCCAGCAGCTTCGGGACAGGGACCGCTTTCTTT.

CDR3 region: CASSASRVQGADEQYF. CDR3 nucleotides: TGTGCCAGCAGTGCAAGTAGAGTACAGGGGGCCGACGAGCAGTACTTC. This chain uses TRBV2 with TRBJ2-7; TRBD1 matches 9 bases. The germline CDR1 and CDR2 sequences are SNHLY and FYNNEI. CDR3 length: 16 residues. Trimming took 4 bases from V and 5 from J; bases not matched to a gene: 12.

About this clone: This CDR3 is also generated by other DNA sequences in the sample. The V and J genes are TRBV18 and TRBJ2-3, with 10 bases fitting TRBD1. CDR1 is KGHSH and CDR2 is LQKENI in the germline V gene. With V trimmed by 4 bases and J by 6 bases, 4 bases remained unmatched. This CDR3 has 14 residues. DNA for the CDR3: TGTGCCAGCTCACTGGGACAGGGGAGCGATACGCAGTATTTT. This encodes CASSLGQGSDTQYF.

This chain joins TRBV5-4 and TRBJ2-5, with D perhaps TRBD1 or TRBD2 (5 bases each). Germline CDR1 is SGHNT and CDR2 is YYREEE (reference sequence). The CDR3 covers 16 residues. The germline V and J ends were trimmed by 5 bases and 5 bases, with 22 bases remaining between them. CDR3 sequence: CASSSTGTDRPETQYF. The CDR3 coding sequence is TGTGCCAGCAGTTCCACCGGGACCGATCGCCCCGAGACCCAGTACTTC.

This sequence joins TRBV5-1 and TRBJ1-4, with D unclear. The V and J ends lost 3 bases and 0 bases respectively, with 6 bases between them. CDR3 length: 14 amino acids. CDR1 SGHRS and CDR2 YFSETQ come from the germline V gene. The CDR3 spells CASSSLATNEKLFF. The CDR3 nucleotides read TGCGCCAGCAGCTCGCTAGCAACTAATGAAAAACTGTTTTTT.

This clone was observed a single time. This chain connects TRBV2 to TRBJ1-2, with 8 bases that match TRBD1. The CDR3 totals 15 residues. The V gene's germline CDR1 is SNHLY and CDR2 FYNNEI. The V segment lost 3 bases and the J segment 4 bases; nucleotides outside the gene matches: 7. CDR3 sequence: CASSDTGGNPYGYTF. The CDR3 DNA sequence: TGTGCCAGCAGTGATACAGGGGGAAATCCCTATGGCTACACCTTC.

Points on this clone: Distinct nucleotide sequences in the sample also encode this CDR3. The V gene is TRBV11-2, the J gene TRBJ1-1; 7 nucleotides match TRBD1. The CDR3 is made up of 14 amino acids. V lost 4 bases to trimming and J lost 1 base; unmatched junction nucleotides: 3. Per the germline V gene, CDR1 is SGHAT and CDR2 is FQNNGV. The CDR3 coding sequence is TGTGCCAGCAGCTCAGGGACAGCGAACACTGAAGCTTTCTTT. Translation gives CASSSGTANTEAFF.

The chain links TRBV10-3 to TRBJ2-1; 9 bases are shared with TRBD2. Germline V lookup: CDR1 ENHRY, CDR2 SYGVKD. V gave up 2 bases and J gave up 3 bases; unmatched junction bases: 8. The CDR3 has 17 residues. The CDR3 spells CAISERGGRAGYNEQFF. The CDR3 DNA is TGTGCCATCAGTGAGAGAGGCGGGAGGGCCGGCTACAATGAGCAGTTCTTC.

The rearrangement joins TRBV23-1 to TRBJ2-1; perhaps TRBD2 as D (5 bases). TRBV23-1 is placed among ORFs of uncertain function. The V end was cut by 8 bases, the J end by 3 bases, with 14 bases between. CDR3 size: 14 residues. The CDR3 region has the DNA TGCGCCAGCCCCAACGAGCGGATCTACAATGAGCAGTTCTTC. Amino acids: CASPNERIYNEQFF.

Note on this clone: The same CDR3 is also encoded by other DNA sequences in this sample. The J gene is TRBJ2-7, the V gene TRBV30, with D unresolved. Trimming stripped 1 base from V and 4 bases from J, with 5 bases between. Per germline, CDR1 GTSNPN and CDR2 SVGIG (reference sequence). The CDR3 runs 11 residues. Here the CDR3 DNA reads TGTGCCTGGAGTGGTCTTTACGAGCAGTACTTC. Protein sequence: CAWSGLYEQYF.

V gene TRBV18 combines with J gene TRBJ1-4; D remains ambiguous. This CDR3 contains 16 residues. Germline V gives CDR1 KGHSH, CDR2 LQKENI. V lost 3 bases and J lost 0, with 11 bases in between. The CDR3 spells CASSPYHGPTNEKLFF. The CDR3 DNA sequence: TGTGCCAGCTCACCCTACCACGGACCAACTAATGAAAAACTGTTTTTT.

The chain joins TRBV5-1 to TRBJ1-2, with TRBD1 matching 8 bases. Germline lookup yields CDR1 SGHRS and CDR2 YFSETQ. The CDR3 has 21 residues. V lost 2 bases, J lost 0 bases, and 21 bases stayed unmatched. Written as DNA, the CDR3 is TGCGCCAGCAGCTTTTTACCCCCATCCTCAGGGGGCCGAATCTCTAACTATGGCTACACCTTC. Encoded protein: CASSFLPPSSGGRISNYGYTF.

The genes are TRBV7-2 and TRBJ2-7; TRBD1 aligns across 11 bases. Germline V gene sequence: CDR1 SGHTA, CDR2 FQGNSA. The length of the CDR3 is 15 residues. The V segment lost 5 bases and the J segment 5 bases; nucleotides outside the gene matches: 8. The CDR3 sequence: CASSPQGQGVNEQYF. The CDR3, as DNA: TGTGCCAGCAGCCCTCAGGGACAGGGGGTAAACGAGCAGTACTTC.

The rearrangement joins TRBV7-9 to TRBJ2-1; maybe TRBD2 (6 bases). The CDR3 extends over 16 amino acids. Germline V gene data show CDR1 as SEHNR and CDR2 as FQNEAQ (reference sequence). V lost 5 bases to trimming and J lost 3 bases, with 17 bases between them. CDR3 sequence (DNA): TGTGCCAGCAGCCGTTTGGGTAGCGGCTACTACAATGAGCAGTTCTTC. Encoded protein: CASSRLGSGYYNEQFF.

Details on this clone: Different DNA sequences within this sample yield the same CDR3. This chain uses TRBV18 with TRBJ2-5; D is unclear. CDR3 length equals 13 residues. CDR1 KGHSH and CDR2 LQKENI come from the germline V gene. With 3 bases removed from V and 0 bases from J, the gap between germline ends came to 5 bases. The CDR3 region has the DNA TGTGCCAGCTCACCCGGGTACCAAGAGACCCAGTACTTC. It codes for CASSPGYQETQYF. Combining the CDR3 with reference TRBV18 and TRBJ2-5 gives the whole variable domain NAGVMQNPRHLVRRRGQEARLRCSPMKGHSHVYWYRQLPEEGLKFMVYLQKENIIDESGMPKERFSAEFPKEGPSILRIQQVVRGDSAAYFCASSPGYQETQYFGPGTRLLVL.

For this clone: Additional DNA sequences in this sample encode the identical CDR3. This rearrangement joins TRBV10-1 to TRBJ1-4; a possible D gene is TRBD1 (5 bases). Germline lookup yields CDR1 WNHNN and CDR2 SYGVQD (reference sequence). Trimming took 3 bases from V and 3 from J, leaving 8 bases between them. The CDR3 loop spans 14 amino acids. The CDR3 sequence is CASSEGAANEKLFF. In nucleotides, the CDR3 is TGCGCCAGCAGTGAAGGGGCGGCTAATGAAAAACTGTTTTTT.